This entry describes one T cell receptor (beta chain). Deletions cut 2 bases from V and 0 bases from J, with 11 bases between. There are 15 residues in the CDR3. The V gene's germline CDR1 is MDHEN and CDR2 SYDVKM. This entry comes from a study of blood T cell repertoires in COVID-19. Study-wide background: Samples came from the United States, Italy and Spain, spanning acute and convalescent COVID-19.

In terms of age and location, participants ranged from roughly 18 to 95 years and lived in approximately 24 US areas. Two negative PCRs, clearance, or symptom resolution had been documented for recovered Cohort 3 donors. Data came from immunoSEQ multiplex PCR; TCRdb stores just in-frame clones and leaves some out. The sample yields about 480,000 clones, 85% to 90% seen once. V gene TRBV28 combines with J gene TRBJ2-7; D may be TRBD1 (6 bases). The clonotype comes from a woman in her thirties or forties who had recovered from COVID-19. The sequencing input was PBMCs or T cells enriched from blood (not recorded which). The CDR3 protein is CASSLVDRSSYEQYF. The CDR3 DNA sequence: TGTGCCAGCAGTTTAGTCGACAGGAGCTCCTACGAGCAGTACTTC. Full variable domain (rest looked up from reference TRBV28 and TRBJ2-7): DVKVTQSSRYLVKRTGEKVFLECVQDMDHENMFWYRQDPGLGLRLIYFSYDVKMKEKGDIPEGYSVSREKKERFSLILESASTNQTSMYLCASSLVDRSSYEQYFGPGTRLTVT.